This T cell receptor (beta chain) was profiled in a study of cytomegalovirus exposure and HLA in healthy donors. Study outcomes and limitations: Earlier analysis yielded a pattern in which most TCR beta V segments were productive about 87% or about 30% of the time. A missense variant in DCLRE1C was later tied to TCR beta V- and J-gene trimming.

Germline loops: CDR1 SGHTA, CDR2 FQGNSA. V shed 3 bases and J shed 7 bases, with 12 bases lying between them. This CDR3 region has 14 residues. Note on this clone: The antigen is undetermined.

PCR was performed using 60 Vbeta and 13 Jbeta primers. Using immunoSEQ multiplex PCR, the repertoire was profiled, and TCRdb retains in-frame clones only, with some absent. The sample records some 130,000 clones, approximately 82% being singletons. The specimen sequenced was PBMCs. The chain joins TRBV7-2 to TRBJ2-2; no clear D. The source is a man in his fifties or sixties in good health and CMV-seronegative. The CDR3 DNA reads TGTGCCAGCAGCTTCCAGCTTCGCGGCGGGGAGCTGTTTTTT. Amino acid sequence: CASSFQLRGGELFF.